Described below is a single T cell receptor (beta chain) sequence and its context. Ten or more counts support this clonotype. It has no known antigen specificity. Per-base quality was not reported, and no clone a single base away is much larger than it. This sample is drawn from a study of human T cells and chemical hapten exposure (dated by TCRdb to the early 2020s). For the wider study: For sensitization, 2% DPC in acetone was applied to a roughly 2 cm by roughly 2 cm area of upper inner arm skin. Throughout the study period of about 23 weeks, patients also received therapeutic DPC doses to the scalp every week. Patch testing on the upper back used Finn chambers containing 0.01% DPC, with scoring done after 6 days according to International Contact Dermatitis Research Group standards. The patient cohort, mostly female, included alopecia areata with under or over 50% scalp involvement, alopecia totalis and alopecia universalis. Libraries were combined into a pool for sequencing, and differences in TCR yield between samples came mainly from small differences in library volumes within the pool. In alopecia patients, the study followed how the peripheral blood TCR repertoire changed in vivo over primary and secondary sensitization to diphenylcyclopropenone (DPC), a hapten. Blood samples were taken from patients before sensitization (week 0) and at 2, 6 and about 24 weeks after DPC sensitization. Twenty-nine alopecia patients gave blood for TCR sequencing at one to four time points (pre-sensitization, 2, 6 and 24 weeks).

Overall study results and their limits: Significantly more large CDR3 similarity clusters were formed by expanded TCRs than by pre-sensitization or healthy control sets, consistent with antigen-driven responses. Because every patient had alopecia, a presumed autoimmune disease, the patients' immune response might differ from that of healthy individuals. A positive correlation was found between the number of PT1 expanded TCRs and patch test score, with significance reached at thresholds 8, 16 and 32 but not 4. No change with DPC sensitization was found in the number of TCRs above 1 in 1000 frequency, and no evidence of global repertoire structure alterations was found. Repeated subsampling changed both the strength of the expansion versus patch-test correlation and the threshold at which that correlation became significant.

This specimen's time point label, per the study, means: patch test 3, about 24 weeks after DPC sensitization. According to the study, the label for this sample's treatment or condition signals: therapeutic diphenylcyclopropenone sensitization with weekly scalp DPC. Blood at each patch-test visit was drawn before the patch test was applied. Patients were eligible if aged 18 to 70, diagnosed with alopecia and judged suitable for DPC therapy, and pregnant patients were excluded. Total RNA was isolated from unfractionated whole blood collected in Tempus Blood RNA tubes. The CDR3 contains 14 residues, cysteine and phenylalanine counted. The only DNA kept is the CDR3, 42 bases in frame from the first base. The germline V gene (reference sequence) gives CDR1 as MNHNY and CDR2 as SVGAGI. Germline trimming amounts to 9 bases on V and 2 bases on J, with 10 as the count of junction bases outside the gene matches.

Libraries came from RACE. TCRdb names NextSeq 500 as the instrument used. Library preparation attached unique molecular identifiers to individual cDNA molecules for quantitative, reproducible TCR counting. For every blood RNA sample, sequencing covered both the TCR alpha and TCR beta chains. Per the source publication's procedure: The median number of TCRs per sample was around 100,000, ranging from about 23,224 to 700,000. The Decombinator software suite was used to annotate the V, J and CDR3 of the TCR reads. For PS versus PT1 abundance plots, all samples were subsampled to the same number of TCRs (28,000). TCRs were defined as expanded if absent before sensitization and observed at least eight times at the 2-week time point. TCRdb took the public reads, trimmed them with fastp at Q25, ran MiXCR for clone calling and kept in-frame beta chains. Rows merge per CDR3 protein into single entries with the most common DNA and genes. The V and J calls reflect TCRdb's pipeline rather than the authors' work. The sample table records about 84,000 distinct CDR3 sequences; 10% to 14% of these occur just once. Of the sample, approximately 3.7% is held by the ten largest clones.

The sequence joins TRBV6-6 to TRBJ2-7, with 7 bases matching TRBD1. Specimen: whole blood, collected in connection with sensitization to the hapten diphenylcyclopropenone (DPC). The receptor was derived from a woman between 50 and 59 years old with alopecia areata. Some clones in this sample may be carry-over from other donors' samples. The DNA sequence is TGTGCCAGAACAGGGGCGGTAACCCCCTACGAGCAGTACTTC. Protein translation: CARTGAVTPYEQYF.